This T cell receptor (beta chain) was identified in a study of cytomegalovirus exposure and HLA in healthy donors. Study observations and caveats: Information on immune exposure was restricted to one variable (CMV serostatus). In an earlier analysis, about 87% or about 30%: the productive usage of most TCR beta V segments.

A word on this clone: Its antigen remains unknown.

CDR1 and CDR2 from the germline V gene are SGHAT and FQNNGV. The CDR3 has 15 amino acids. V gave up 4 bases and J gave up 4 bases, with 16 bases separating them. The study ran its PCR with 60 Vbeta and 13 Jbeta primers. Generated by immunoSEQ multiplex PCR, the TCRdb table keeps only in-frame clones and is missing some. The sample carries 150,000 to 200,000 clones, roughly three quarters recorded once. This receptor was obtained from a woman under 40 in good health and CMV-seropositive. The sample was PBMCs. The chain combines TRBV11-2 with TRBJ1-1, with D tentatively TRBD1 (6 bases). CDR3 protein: CASSSGVRVATEAFF. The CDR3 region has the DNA TGTGCCAGCAGCTCAGGGGTCAGGGTCGCCACTGAAGCTTTCTTT. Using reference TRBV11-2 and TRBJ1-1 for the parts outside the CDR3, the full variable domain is EAGVAQSPRYKIIEKRQSVAFWCNPISGHATLYWYQQILGQGPKLLIQFQNNGVVDDSQLPKDRFSAERLKGVDSTLKIQPAKLEDSAVYLCASSSGVRVATEAFFGQGTRLTVV.